This TCR beta chain came from a study of tumor-infiltrating lymphocytes in primary liver carcinoma. TCR beta cDNA came from about 470 ng total RNA, primed with a constant-region primer. Modified slightly, ARM-PCR produced TCR beta libraries over three nested multiplex PCR rounds. The two initial PCR rounds, roughly 9 cycles each, used TRBV1-TRBV30 forward and C-beta reverse primers. One entry per CDR3 protein results from TCRdb running MiXCR on the multiplex PCR reads. The table has 190,000 or so distinct CDR3 sequences, less than 65% seen once. Unsorted whole blood supplied the blood RNA, and germline DNA was isolated too. This CDR3 comprises 14 residues. Trimming stripped 5 bases from V and 6 bases from J, with 14 bases between. Germline-derived CDR1 and CDR2 are MDHEN and SYDVKM.

This sequence joins TRBV28 and TRBJ2-1; the D gene is possibly TRBD2 (6 bases). The sequencing sample was made of peripheral blood. The sequence derives from a woman aged 55 to 70 with primary liver carcinoma and hepatitis B virus infection. The CDR3 nucleotides are TGTGCCAGCAGTCTACCCCTGGGGGGCAATGAGCAGTTCTTC. It translates to CASSLPLGGNEQFF.